A single sample gave rise to the 18 T cell receptor beta chains below, sequenced in a study of control samples from healthy donors and cancer patients (dated by TCRdb to the early 2020s). The library was obtained by the immunoSEQ multiplex PCR assay. Here the immuneACCESS table is served through TCRdb, limited to in-frame sequences with V and J called. Missing clones are a known gap in these copies; in checked studies unresolved V genes cover under half, and the rest lacks a known reason. The sample data list roughly 70,000 clones, and about 80% of these were observed just once. The top ten constitute roughly 28% of the sample. Material for sequencing was blood. The source of these receptors is a man between 45 and 60 years old in good health.

The rearrangement joins TRBV5-1 to TRBJ1-3; TRBD1 is a possible D gene (5 bases). Germline CDR1 SGHRS, CDR2 YFSETQ. This CDR3 spans 14 amino acids. Trimming cost V 0 bases and J 3 bases, with 7 bases left between them. CDR3 amino acids: CASSLEGVGNTIYF. The DNA for the CDR3 is TGCGCCAGCAGCTTGGAAGGGGTTGGAAACACCATATATTTT.

This clone has only one observation. The chain has TRBV6-6 and TRBJ2-7, with TRBD2 matching over 9 bases. The junction had 1 base not matched to a gene; V was cut back by 2 bases and J by 2 bases. Germline loops: CDR1 MNHNY, CDR2 SVGAGI (reference sequence). CDR3 length: 14 amino acids. For the CDR3, the DNA is TGTGCCAGCAGTTACGGACTAGCGACCTACGAGCAGTACTTC. Its protein is CASSYGLATYEQYF.

The chain employs TRBV6-5 and TRBJ1-1, with no clear D. Trimming removed 7 bases at V and 2 bases at J, with 11 bases between. This CDR3 has 13 residues. Per germline, CDR1 MNHEY and CDR2 SVGAGI. In DNA, the CDR3 is TGTGCCAGCACGCAAACAGTCAACACTGAAGCTTTCTTT. Translating it yields CASTQTVNTEAFF.

The chain employs TRBV7-9 and TRBJ1-1, with TRBD1 as a possible D gene (5 bases). Germline assignment: CDR1 SEHNR and CDR2 FQNEAQ (reference sequence). Deletions cut 5 bases from V and 3 bases from J, with 10 bases between. The CDR3 contains 13 residues. The CDR3 DNA is TGTGCCAGCAGCCCGCAGGGCGACACTGAAGCTTTCTTT. The encoded protein is CASSPQGDTEAFF.

This sequence joins TRBV5-4 and TRBJ2-7, with D perhaps matching TRBD2 (6 bases). Between the trimmed V and J ends, which lost 2 bases and 0 bases, there was a span of 6 bases. The length of the CDR3 is 13 residues. CDR1 and CDR2 from the germline V gene are SGHNT and YYREEE (reference sequence). In nucleotides, the CDR3 is TGTGCCAGCAGCTTAGCGGGCTCCTACGAGCAGTACTTC. Protein product: CASSLAGSYEQYF. The full variable domain, its missing parts supplied by reference TRBV5-4 and TRBJ2-7, is ETGVTQSPTHLIKTRGQQVTLRCSSQSGHNTVSWYQQALGQGPQFIFQYYREEENGRGNFPPRFSGLQFPNYSSELNVNALELDDSALYLCASSLAGSYEQYFGPGTRLTVT.

There are a few counts of this clone. The chain carries TRBV24-1 and TRBJ2-7, with 11 bases fitting TRBD1. The germline V gene encodes CDR1 KGHDR and CDR2 SFDVKD. The CDR3 runs 16 residues. V lost 1 base to trimming and J lost 5 bases; unmatched junction nucleotides: 6. In DNA form, the CDR3 reads TGTGCCACCAGTGATTTTTCCCGGACAGGGGGCCACGAGCAGTACTTC. Its protein product is CATSDFSRTGGHEQYF.

This clone was seen only a few times. The chain has TRBV18 and TRBJ2-1, with 9 nucleotides matching TRBD2. Trimming removed 3 bases from V and 7 bases from J; junction bases left unmatched: 19. CDR3 length equals 19 residues. Germline assignment: CDR1 KGHSH and CDR2 LQKENI. CDR3 amino acids: CASSPLQLSGGRAMNEQFF. The CDR3 region has the DNA TGTGCCAGCTCACCCTTACAATTGTCCGGCGGGAGGGCGATGAATGAGCAGTTCTTC.

The V gene is TRBV30, the J gene TRBJ1-1, with D perhaps matching TRBD1 (6 bases). The CDR3 totals 12 residues. Looked up from germline, CDR1 is GTSNPN and CDR2 is SVGIG (reference sequence). V was pared by 1 base and J by 7 bases, with 10 bases between. As DNA, the CDR3 is TGTGCCTGGAGTGATGGGGGCGGTGAAGCTTTCTTT. It codes for CAWSDGGGEAFF.

The V gene is TRBV7-8, the J gene TRBJ1-3, with D perhaps matching TRBD1 (5 bases). Between the trimmed V and J ends, which lost 3 bases and 4 bases, there was a span of 10 bases. The germline gives CDR1 SGHVS, CDR2 FQNEAQ. This CDR3 contains 14 residues. The CDR3 loop is CASSLGTVGNTIYF. The CDR3 nucleotides are TGTGCCAGCAGCTTGGGGACCGTAGGAAACACCATATATTTT.

This chain joins TRBV27 and TRBJ2-6, with TRBD2 as a possible D gene (5 bases). The CDR3 loop spans 16 amino acids. Per the germline V gene, CDR1 is MNHEY and CDR2 is SMNVEV (reference sequence). Trimming took 6 bases from V and 4 from J, leaving 16 bases between them. The CDR3 region has the DNA TGTGCCAGCAGACACCGCTCGGGAACGGGGGCCAACGTCCTGACTTTC. This codes for CASRHRSGTGANVLTF.

The chain is built from TRBV27 and TRBJ1-5; D not resolved. This CDR3 has 12 residues. Germline CDR1 reads MNHEY; CDR2 reads SMNVEV (reference sequence). Between the trimmed V and J ends, which lost 6 bases and 3 bases, there was a span of 6 bases. CDR3 nucleotides: TGTGCCAGCAGAAGTCTCAATCAGCCCCAGCATTTT. Encoded protein: CASRSLNQPQHF.

The chain employs TRBV18 and TRBJ1-4; D gene unclear. This CDR3 is built from 15 residues. The ends were cut back, 0 bases at V and 8 bases at J, with 13 bases in the middle. Germline V gene sequence: CDR1 KGHSH, CDR2 LQKENI. This CDR3 is CASSPPGGGSEKLFF. The CDR3 bases are TGTGCCAGCTCACCACCGGGAGGCGGAAGCGAAAAACTGTTTTTT.

This clone was picked up a small number of times. The V gene is TRBV27, the J gene TRBJ2-1; 9 bases fit TRBD2. The V and J ends lost 6 bases and 3 bases, in that order; junction bases with no gene match: 15. Germline V lookup: CDR1 MNHEY, CDR2 SMNVEV (reference sequence). The length of the CDR3 is 18 residues. CDR3 bases: TGTGCCAGCAGCGGAAGGGGGCGGTCTAGCGGGGACTACAATGAGCAGTTCTTC. Translated, it gives CASSGRGRSSGDYNEQFF.

V gene TRBV4-3 combines with J gene TRBJ2-3, with D unresolved. The CDR3 spans 15 residues. From germline, CDR1 is LGHNA and CDR2 YSLEER. Trimming cost V 1 base and J 1 base, with 9 bases left between them. CDR3: CASSQVERGTDTQYF. CDR3 sequence (DNA): TGCGCCAGCAGCCAAGTAGAAAGAGGCACAGATACGCAGTATTTT.

The chain is built from TRBV5-1 and TRBJ2-7; 8 nucleotides match TRBD2. V lost 7 bases and J lost 1; bases outside the gene matches: 16. The CDR3 consists of 17 residues. CDR1 and CDR2 from the germline V gene are SGHRS and YFSETQ. The CDR3 is CASHLSPTGGASYEQYF. The CDR3 coding sequence is TGCGCCAGCCACTTAAGCCCCACCGGGGGGGCGTCCTACGAGCAGTACTTC.

In its sample, this clone was seen a few times. This sequence joins TRBV5-1 and TRBJ2-7; 8 positions match TRBD2. The CDR3 has 14 residues. V trimming: 5 bases; J trimming: 1 base; junction bases outside the gene matches: 5. Germline-derived CDR1 and CDR2 are SGHRS and YFSETQ. The CDR3 DNA follows: TGCGCCAGCAGTCGGAGCGGGAGTTCCTACGAGCAGTACTTC. Residues: CASSRSGSSYEQYF.

This clone came up a few times. CDR3 DNA: TGCGCCAGCAGCTTCGCGGGGGGCAACAATCAGCCCCAGCATTTT. As protein: CASSFAGGNNQPQHF. The rearrangement links TRBV5-1 to TRBJ1-5, with a weak D call TRBD1 (6 bases). V was shortened by 2 bases and J by 3 bases, with 12 bases between the two germline ends. The CDR3 has 15 amino acids. From germline, CDR1 is SGHRS and CDR2 YFSETQ.

This chain uses TRBV28 with TRBJ2-2; D assignment may be TRBD1 or TRBD2 (5 bases each). Per the germline V gene, CDR1 is MDHEN and CDR2 is SYDVKM. V gave up 2 bases and J gave up 5 bases, with 12 bases separating them. This CDR3 spans 15 amino acids. CDR3 protein: CASSLGGFGTGELFF. Here the CDR3 DNA reads TGTGCCAGCAGTTTAGGGGGATTTGGGACCGGGGAGCTGTTTTTT.